This T cell receptor (beta chain) was sequenced in a study of identical twins. TCRdb ran MiXCR on the 5' RACE reads and lists one entry per CDR3 protein. This sample has 450,000 to 650,000 distinct CDR3 sequences; around 15% occur once, and the top ten carry around 0.48%. The CDR3 totals 14 residues. CDR1 DFQATT and CDR2 SNEGSKA come from the germline V gene (reference sequence). Trimming left V 1 base short and J 1 base short, with 10 bases between. This clonotype came up a few times. These data were also reused for a study on yellow fever vaccine responses in identical twins.

The sequenced sample was CD4+ T cells sorted from blood. This chain uses TRBV20-1 with TRBJ2-5; tentative D call: TRBD1 (5 bases). This clonotype originated in a woman aged 18-29 years in good health. The CDR3 loop is CSARARTLQETQYF. Written as DNA, the CDR3 is TGCAGTGCTAGAGCTCGGACACTCCAAGAGACCCAGTACTTC.